Given below is one TCR beta chain in context. This clone occurred a few times. No cognate antigen has been identified for it. Qualities for individual bases were not recorded, and no much larger clone is one base off. Reading the label with the study, this specimen's time point is: baseline before first vaccination. The vaccinee samples were drawn from two UK trials, COV001 and COV002, one of which was a single-blind randomized controlled phase 2/3 trial testing AZD1222 (ChAdOx1 nCoV-19) in healthy adults. For TCRbeta chain sequencing, PBMC samples from trial participants were taken at day 0 and at day 28 after the second dose. The CDR3 regions of human TCRbeta chains were analyzed by immunosequencing. In the original analysis: Repertoire TCRs were matched against a reference library of SARS-CoV-2-specific TCRs generated with the MIRA antigen-specificity platform. Breadth was defined as the fraction of unique TCRs that were SARS-CoV-2-associated, and depth was defined as the fraction of total T cells that were SARS-CoV-2-associated. Using the MIRA data, each spike-specific TCR was mapped to the spike region that the TCR reacts to and placed in a CD4 or CD8 class. Log10-transformed breadth and depth values were compared by one-way ANOVA with Sidak's multiple comparisons tests. TCRdb's version of the immuneACCESS table is confined to in-frame rearrangements and falls short of the full clone set. An unresolved V gene accounts for under half of the shortfall where checked; the remainder is of unknown origin. The V and J calls and clone size come from that table; D and trimming were worked out from the DNA. The sample table shows 100,000 to 150,000 clones, and about 89% are seen once. Together, the top ten hold roughly 3.9% of the sample.

This specimen comes from a study of T cell responses to AZD1222 COVID-19 vaccine (TCRdb year 2021). Looking at the study overall: AZD1222 recipients with second doses at about 4 weeks or about 12 weeks were pooled, because spike-specific TCR depth and breadth did not differ between schedules. TCR sequencing covered roughly 230 trial participants: 200 to 220 given two doses of AZD1222 and 26 given two doses of MenACWY control vaccine. Trial participants were enrolled into age subgroups of 18-55, 56-69 and 70-plus years, which contained approximately 150, 28 and 58 TCR-sequenced participants, respectively. The paper as a whole reports these results and caveats: After two AZD1222 doses, spike-specific TCR breadth and depth were significantly higher than at day 0 and than in MenACWY recipients. Vaccine-associated CD4 TCRs spanned the whole spike protein, with dominant responses in regions 160-218 and 743-854. Participants were mostly white British and included more females than males, and it was suggested by the authors that clonal diversity may have been underestimated. Conclusions about previously exposed vaccinees are limited, since just a handful of AZD1222 recipients were seropositive for SARS-CoV-2 at baseline. Epitopes outside the regions mutated in the B.1.351 and B.1.1.7 variants were reportedly recognized by nearly half of the unique spike-specific TCRs. Because no day 14 peak-response samples were available, repertoires were characterized only after the peak T cell response. The 56-69-year group was small, and its depth increase did not reach significance, likely because of low power.

The sample here was peripheral blood, taken on day 0 of AZD1222 vaccination. The receptor's source is an adult in good health.

The CDR3 loop reads CASSQTGGVKDIQYF. The DNA reads TGTGCCAGCAGCCAAACCGGGGGGGTGAAGGACATTCAGTACTTC. This receptor chain uses TRBV3-1 (or the pseudogene TRBV3-2) and TRBJ2-4, with 8 middle bases fitting TRBD2. The junction shows trimming of 2 bases on V and 8 bases on J, and the gene matches do not reach 8 bases of it. Measured from the cysteine to the phenylalanine, the CDR3 is 15 residues long. The retained sequence is limited to the CDR3, 45 bases, with the frame set at the first base. Based on the germline V gene (reference sequence), the CDR1 and CDR2 sequences are LGHDT and YNNKEL.